These 32 T cell receptor beta chains share one sample of origin, sequenced in a study of shared clonotypes between healthy human individuals. Data came from immunoSEQ multiplex PCR; TCRdb stores just in-frame clones and leaves some out. This sample yields roughly 1.4 million clones, of which approximately 98.5% are seen a single time; roughly 0.35% belongs to the top ten. Input material: naive CD4+ T cells sorted from blood. Specified subset: CD45RA+ positively selected. The receptors come from a man aged 25 to 45 in good health.

This chain connects TRBV28 to TRBJ1-1; D gene unclear. The CDR3 runs to 14 residues. Germline V gene lookup returns CDR1 MDHEN and CDR2 SYDVKM. Trimming removed 1 base from V and 1 base from J, with 7 bases in between. The CDR3 loop is CASSLYWENTEAFF. For the CDR3, the DNA is TGTGCCAGCAGTTTATATTGGGAGAACACTGAAGCTTTCTTT.

The gene calls are TRBV15 and TRBJ1-2; TRBD1 matches at 9 bases. V lost 3 bases, J lost 8 bases, and 13 bases stayed unmatched. This CDR3 region has 16 residues. Germline lookup yields CDR1 LNHNV and CDR2 YYDKDF (reference sequence). Here the CDR3 DNA reads TGTGCCACCAGCAGGGAGAGGGCCGGGACAGGGATCGGCTACACCTTC. Encoded protein: CATSRERAGTGIGYTF.

The chain couples TRBV7-8 to TRBJ2-1, with D uncertain. V shed 4 bases and J shed 3 bases, with 16 bases lying between them. The CDR3 consists of 16 residues. The germline V gene has CDR1 SGHVS and CDR2 FQNEAQ. The CDR3 is CASSSQTSKHYNEQFF. The CDR3 region has the DNA TGTGCCAGCAGCTCGCAAACGTCCAAGCACTACAATGAGCAGTTCTTC. Full variable domain (rest looked up from reference TRBV7-8 and TRBJ2-1): GAGVSQSPRYKVAKRGQDVALRCDPISGHVSLFWYQQALGQGPEFLTYFQNEAQLDKSGLPSDRFFAERPEGSVSTLKIQRTQQEDSAVYLCASSSQTSKHYNEQFFGPGTRLTVL.

The CDR3 bases are TGTGCCAGCAGCCACAAAAGGGGCGCCGGCACAGATACGCAGTATTTT. Its translation: CASSHKRGAGTDTQYF. This rearrangement joins TRBV7-2 to TRBJ2-3, with a possible D match to TRBD1 (5 bases). The germline CDR1 and CDR2 sequences are SGHTA and FQGNSA. The CDR3 is 16 residues long. V shed 5 bases and J shed 1 base, with 16 bases lying between them.

The CDR3 sequence: CASSVRTALDTQYF. CDR3 coding DNA: TGTGCCAGCAGCGTGCGGACAGCCCTAGATACGCAGTATTTT. J is TRBJ2-3 and V is TRBV9, with D tentatively TRBD1 (6 bases). The CDR3 sequence is 14 residues long. V lost 2 bases, J lost 5 bases, and 12 bases lay in between. From germline, CDR1 is SGDLS and CDR2 YYNGEE.

The chain has TRBV7-9 and TRBJ2-7, with no clear D. The CDR3 is made up of 14 amino acids. The germline CDR1 and CDR2 sequences are SEHNR and FQNEAQ (reference sequence). V was pared by 2 bases and J by 1 base, with 9 bases between. In nucleotides, the CDR3 is TGTGCCAGCAGCTTATCACTTTCGTCCTACGAGCAGTACTTC. Encoded protein: CASSLSLSSYEQYF.

DNA for the CDR3: TGCGCCAGCAGCTTGAAGGCCGAGCAGTACTTC. Encoded protein: CASSLKAEQYF. This chain uses TRBV5-1 with TRBJ2-7; D is undetermined. Trimming took 1 base from V and 6 from J, leaving 5 bases between them. Germline V gene sequence: CDR1 SGHRS, CDR2 YFSETQ. This CDR3 is built from 11 residues.

The genes are TRBV6-1 and TRBJ1-5; TRBD1 is a possible D gene (6 bases). The CDR3 runs to 14 residues. V shed 4 bases and J shed 4 bases, with 11 bases lying between them. The germline V gene encodes CDR1 MNHNS and CDR2 SASEGT. In nucleotides, the CDR3 is TGTGCCAGCAGTGCCGGGACACCAAATCAGCCCCAGCATTTT. Translating it yields CASSAGTPNQPQHF.

The V gene is TRBV10-2, the J gene TRBJ2-3, with D unresolved. V lost 3 bases and J 0 bases, leaving 4 bases between the germline ends. CDR1 is WSHSY, CDR2 SAAADI, per germline. CDR3 length: 13 residues. CDR3 protein: CASSDRSTDTQYF. Here the CDR3 DNA reads TGCGCCAGCAGTGACCGGAGCACAGATACGCAGTATTTT.

Only one count was recorded for this clone. The chain is built from TRBV7-9 and TRBJ2-1, with 12 bases fitting TRBD1. Germline CDR1 and CDR2: SEHNR and FQNEAQ (reference sequence). The junction had 2 bases not matched to a gene; V was cut back by 0 bases and J by 2 bases. There are 17 residues in the CDR3. The CDR3 DNA reads as TGTGCCAGCAGCTTAGCAGGGACAGGGGGCGCCTACAATGAGCAGTTCTTC. Its translation: CASSLAGTGGAYNEQFF.

This chain links TRBV28 with TRBJ2-3; D is undetermined. Per the germline V gene, CDR1 is MDHEN and CDR2 is SYDVKM. The CDR3 sequence is 10 residues long. Between the trimmed V and J ends, which lost 10 bases and 5 bases, there was a span of 7 bases. The CDR3 region has the DNA TGTGCCACCAAGCGAGATACGCAGTATTTT. Its translation is CATKRDTQYF.

This chain connects TRBV9 to TRBJ1-2, with D possibly being TRBD1 (5 bases). Germline values: CDR1 SGDLS, CDR2 YYNGEE. Deletions cut 4 bases from V and 5 bases from J, with 18 bases between. The CDR3 consists of 15 residues. The DNA for the CDR3 is TGTGCCAGCAGCTCCGGGACCCTCCTGGATTATGGCTACACCTTC. Amino acid sequence: CASSSGTLLDYGYTF.

V and J are TRBV5-1 and TRBJ2-2, with 9 bases that match TRBD1. The J segment lost 2 bases and the V segment lost 0 bases, leaving 5 bases of the junction unmatched. The CDR3 extends over 17 amino acids. Germline values: CDR1 SGHRS, CDR2 YFSETQ. The CDR3 DNA follows: TGCGCCAGCAGCTTGGCGACAGGGGGTTCTAACACCGGGGAGCTGTTTTTT. Amino acids: CASSLATGGSNTGELFF.

The V call is TRBV6-5, the J call TRBJ1-2; D gene uncertain. The CDR3 spans 14 residues. The V gene lost 0 bases and the J gene lost 8 bases, with 13 bases spanning the gap. Germline CDR1 and CDR2: MNHEY and SVGAGI. CDR3 sequence (DNA): TGTGCCAGCAGTTACTCTGTCCGGAGTACGGGCTACACCTTC. Its translation: CASSYSVRSTGYTF.

The chain couples TRBV6-1 to TRBJ2-7, with unresolved D. Deletions cut 1 base from V and 9 bases from J, with 10 bases between. The germline V gene has CDR1 MNHNS and CDR2 SASEGT. This CDR3 has 12 residues. This chain's CDR3 is CASSEELRGQYF. In DNA, the CDR3 is TGTGCCAGCAGTGAAGAGTTACGTGGGCAGTACTTC.

The chain has TRBV7-8 and TRBJ1-1; 7 bases are shared with TRBD1. CDR1 SGHVS and CDR2 FQNEAQ come from the germline V gene. The CDR3 is 15 residues long. J lost 6 bases, V lost 0 bases, and 7 bases had no gene match. The CDR3 DNA reads TGTGCCAGCAGCTTAGCGCACAGGGGAAGGGCTGAAGCTTTCTTT. This codes for CASSLAHRGRAEAFF.

This sequence joins TRBV7-6 and TRBJ2-1; D possibly corresponds to TRBD2 (6 bases). The germline V gene has CDR1 SGHVS and CDR2 FNYEAQ. V lost 0 bases to trimming and J lost 7 bases, with 13 bases between them. CDR3 length: 15 amino acids. CDR3 residues: CASSLAEGKPNEQFF. As DNA, the CDR3 is TGTGCCAGCAGCTTAGCGGAGGGGAAACCTAATGAGCAGTTCTTC.

The chain recombines TRBV7-9 with TRBJ1-2; possible D gene TRBD1, 5 bases. V shed 5 bases and J shed 6 bases, with 10 bases lying between them. The CDR3 totals 12 residues. Germline values: CDR1 SEHNR, CDR2 FQNEAQ (reference sequence). DNA of the CDR3: TGTGCCAGCAGCCCAAAGGGGAATGGCTACACCTTC. Translated, it gives CASSPKGNGYTF.

The chain combines TRBV6-1 with TRBJ1-1; TRBD1 is a possible D gene (5 bases). The CDR3 has 14 residues. Germline CDR1 and CDR2: MNHNS and SASEGT. The V end was cut by 7 bases, the J end by 2 bases, with 14 bases between. The CDR3 loop reads CASNSGRRNTEAFF. CDR3 in DNA: TGTGCCAGCAACTCGGGACGGAGAAACACTGAAGCTTTCTTT.

This clone was found once. The rearrangement uses TRBV5-1 and TRBJ2-1; a weak D match, TRBD1 (6 bases). V shed 0 bases and J shed 0 bases, with 10 bases lying between them. The CDR3 consists of 16 residues. CDR1 is SGHRS and CDR2 is YFSETQ in the germline V gene. The CDR3 DNA reads TGCGCCAGCAGCTTGGGTTGGGACACCTCCTACAATGAGCAGTTCTTC. Translation gives CASSLGWDTSYNEQFF.

The chain joins TRBV28 to TRBJ2-1; D gene uncertain. Trimming took off 5 bases at V and 8 bases at J, with 19 bases between the two ends. CDR3 length: 15 residues. Germline V gene data show CDR1 as MDHEN and CDR2 as SYDVKM. CDR3 DNA: TGTGCCAGCAGTAAACGTACAGCCTTTACCGATGAGCAGTTCTTC. Protein product: CASSKRTAFTDEQFF.

This clone was seen a single time. This rearrangement joins TRBV6-6 to TRBJ1-5; the D gene is possibly TRBD1 (6 bases). CDR1 is MNHNY and CDR2 is SVGAGI in the germline V gene (reference sequence). Trimming pared 7 bases from V and 5 bases from J, leaving 18 bases between. There are 15 residues in the CDR3. CDR3 loop: CASNGRSTGHQPQHF. DNA of the CDR3: TGTGCCAGCAATGGGAGGTCCACAGGGCATCAGCCCCAGCATTTT.

This chain connects TRBV5-1 to TRBJ2-5; D may be TRBD2 (5 bases). The CDR3 spans 17 residues. Between the trimmed V and J ends, which lost 1 base and 1 base, there was a span of 17 bases. Per germline, CDR1 SGHRS and CDR2 YFSETQ. CDR3 in amino acids: CASSLWVGVDGQETQYF. The CDR3 DNA sequence: TGCGCCAGCAGCTTGTGGGTCGGGGTGGACGGCCAAGAGACCCAGTACTTC.

The chain recombines TRBV5-1 with TRBJ2-2; no clear D gene. Germline V CDR1 and CDR2: SGHRS, YFSETQ. Trimming cost V 0 bases and J 1 base, with 7 bases left between them. This CDR3 contains 15 residues. The DNA for the CDR3 is TGCGCCAGCAGCTTGGATGGCGAGAACACCGGGGAGCTGTTTTTT. Encoded protein: CASSLDGENTGELFF.

V is TRBV5-5 and J is TRBJ2-5; TRBD2 matches 11 bases. Germline V lookup: CDR1 SGHKS, CDR2 YYEKEE (reference sequence). The length of the CDR3 is 18 residues. V lost 4 bases, J lost 1 base, and 12 bases stayed unmatched. CDR3 coding DNA: TGTGCCAGCAGCCCCAGACTAGCGGGATTTCTGTTCCAAGAGACCCAGTACTTC. This translates into CASSPRLAGFLFQETQYF.

J is TRBJ2-5 and V is TRBV5-6, with TRBD2 identical over 13 bases. Germline V gene data show CDR1 as SGHDT and CDR2 as YYEEEE. The CDR3 sequence is 18 residues long. J was trimmed by 0 bases and V by 3 bases; bases with no gene match: 8. The CDR3: CASSSTGLAGAYQETQYF. In DNA form, the CDR3 reads TGTGCCAGCAGCTCCACCGGACTAGCGGGAGCGTACCAAGAGACCCAGTACTTC. Full variable domain (remainder filled in from reference TRBV5-6 and TRBJ2-5): DAGVTQSPTHLIKTRGQQVTLRCSPKSGHDTVSWYQQALGQGPQFIFQYYEEEERQRGNFPDRFSGHQFPNYSSELNVNALLLGDSALYLCASSSTGLAGAYQETQYFGPGTRLLVL.

CDR3 DNA: TGCGCCAGCTCGGAGGACAGTATGGGAAACATTCAGTACTTC. Translating it yields CASSEDSMGNIQYF. This sequence joins TRBV5-1 and TRBJ2-4; TRBD1 might be the D (6 bases). The CDR3 runs to 14 residues. From germline, CDR1 is SGHRS and CDR2 YFSETQ. The ends were cut back, 7 bases at V and 6 bases at J, with 17 bases in the middle.

The V gene is TRBV25-1, the J gene TRBJ2-3; D is unresolved. Germline V gene sequence: CDR1 MGHDK, CDR2 SYGVNS. Trimming stripped 2 bases from V and 0 bases from J, with 9 bases between. The CDR3 spans 15 residues. The CDR3 loop reads CASSEPTASTDTQYF. DNA for the CDR3: TGTGCCAGCAGTGAACCAACGGCCAGCACAGATACGCAGTATTTT.

This rearrangement joins TRBV6-1 to TRBJ2-7, with D perhaps TRBD1 or TRBD2 (5 bases each). CDR1 and CDR2 (germline): MNHNS, SASEGT. This CDR3 is built from 13 residues. Trimming shortened V by 1 base and J by 1 base, and 5 bases separated the two germline ends. CDR3 nucleotide sequence: TGTGCCAGCAGTGAAGGGGGGTCCTACGAGCAGTACTTC. Translating it yields CASSEGGSYEQYF.

V and J are TRBV29-1 and TRBJ1-2; tentatively, D is TRBD1 (5 bases). This CDR3 spans 11 amino acids. CDR1 is SQVTM and CDR2 is ANQGSEA in the germline V gene. The V and J ends lost 2 bases and 6 bases respectively, with 7 bases between them. This CDR3 is CSVEPGHGYTF. CDR3 nucleotide sequence: TGCAGCGTTGAACCGGGACATGGCTACACCTTC.

V is TRBV7-6 and J is TRBJ2-7; 13 bases align to TRBD2. V trimming: 5 bases; J trimming: 5 bases; junction bases outside the gene matches: 6. CDR1 is SGHVS and CDR2 is FNYEAQ in the germline V gene. The CDR3 contains 15 residues. The CDR3 DNA reads as TGTGCCAGCAGCGCACTAGCGGGAGGGCCCCACGAGCAGTACTTC. Translation gives CASSALAGGPHEQYF.

The V and J genes are TRBV10-3 and TRBJ2-2; the D call may be TRBD1 or TRBD2 (7 bases each). With 6 bases removed from V and 5 bases from J, the gap between germline ends came to 19 bases. In germline, CDR1 is ENHRY, CDR2 SYGVKD. The CDR3 consists of 16 residues. DNA for the CDR3: TGTGCCATCAGCCGACGACAGGGAGGGGAGACCGGGGAGCTGTTTTTT. Translation gives CAISRRQGGETGELFF.